Each of the 18 T cell receptor beta chains below was sequenced from the same sample in a study of a mutant IDH1 vaccine in newly diagnosed glioma. Their antigens are not known. The method was immunoSEQ multiplex PCR; TCRdb's version includes in-frame clones alone and lacks a portion of them. The sample yields 50,000 to 60,000 clones, 78% seen once. The time point denotes: week 5, during vaccination. A single vaccine dose contained 300 ug of mutant IDH1 20-mer peptide, and topical imiquimod was used with it. Source: PBMCs, taken from a glioma patient whose treatment included an IDH1 peptide vaccine. These TCRs come from a man aged 50-60 years with glioma.

This chain links TRBV6-5 with TRBJ1-2; weak D call: TRBD1 (5 bases). The CDR3 extends over 11 amino acids. Germline V gives CDR1 MNHEY, CDR2 SVGAGI. V lost 4 bases to trimming and J lost 6 bases, with 6 bases between them. CDR3 nucleotide sequence: TGTGCCAGCAGTTCCAGGGATGGCTACACCTTC. Amino acids: CASSSRDGYTF.

The V gene is TRBV30, the J gene TRBJ1-1; D is undetermined. The CDR3 runs 13 residues. Trimming took off 1 base at V and 5 bases at J, with 11 bases between the two ends. Germline-derived CDR1 and CDR2 are GTSNPN and SVGIG (reference sequence). CDR3 residues: CAWSDVTRTEAFF. Here the CDR3 DNA reads TGTGCCTGGAGTGATGTAACTAGAACTGAAGCTTTCTTT.

The V call is TRBV6-5, the J call TRBJ1-2, with 8 bases aligning to TRBD1. The CDR3 is made up of 13 amino acids. Germline-derived CDR1 and CDR2 are MNHEY and SVGAGI. The trim removed 7 bases at V and 5 bases at J, leaving 6 bases unmatched. For the CDR3, the DNA is TGTGCCAGCAACGGACAGGGAAGATATGGCTACACCTTC. This sequence encodes CASNGQGRYGYTF.

The rearrangement joins TRBV5-3 to TRBJ1-1; no reliable D call. TRBV5-3 is given ORF status, its function remaining uncertain. Trimming took 1 base from V and 10 from J, leaving 2 bases between them. The CDR3 is 9 residues long. DNA for the CDR3: TGTGCCAGAAGCTTGTCAGCTTTCTTT. It translates to CARSLSAFF.

Turning to this clone: The sample carries other DNA sequences with the same CDR3. This chain uses TRBV10-3 with TRBJ2-7; D remains ambiguous. In germline, CDR1 is ENHRY, CDR2 SYGVKD. This CDR3 spans 11 amino acids. Trimming removed 3 bases from V and 3 bases from J, with 3 bases in between. The CDR3 bases are TGTGCCATCAGTGAAGACTACGAGCAGTACTTC. This translates into CAISEDYEQYF.

This clone has just one count. The chain carries TRBV29-1 and TRBJ1-5; unclear D gene. Deletions cut 4 bases from V and 1 base from J, with 8 bases between. This CDR3 region has 13 residues. CDR1 SQVTM and CDR2 ANQGSEA come from the germline V gene. CDR3 in amino acids: CSVGYGSNQPQHF. The CDR3 nucleotides are TGCAGCGTTGGTTACGGAAGCAATCAGCCCCAGCATTTT.

The V call is TRBV5-5, the J call TRBJ1-5; no clear D gene. The CDR3 contains 12 residues. Per germline, CDR1 SGHKS and CDR2 YYEKEE (reference sequence). V was pared by 2 bases and J by 2 bases, with 2 bases between. The CDR3 loop reads CASSFGNQPQHF. The CDR3 DNA follows: TGTGCCAGCAGCTTTGGCAATCAGCCCCAGCATTTT.

This CDR3 reads CASSPGTTNTGELFF. For the CDR3, the DNA is TGTGCCAGCAGTCCCGGGACGACAAACACCGGGGAGCTGTTTTTT. The J gene is TRBJ2-2, the V gene TRBV7-3; D could derive from TRBD1 or TRBD2 (5 bases each). Germline CDR1 reads SGHTA; CDR2 reads FQGTGA. The CDR3 has 15 residues. V gave up 6 bases and J gave up 2 bases, with 13 bases separating them.

This clone was seen only once. The rearrangement links TRBV6-1 to TRBJ2-4; D is unresolved. The germline V and J ends were trimmed by 5 bases and 6 bases, with 2 bases remaining between them. CDR3 length equals 10 residues. Germline V gene sequence: CDR1 MNHNS, CDR2 SASEGT. The CDR3 sequence is CASSLNIQYF. DNA of the CDR3: TGTGCCAGCAGTTTAAACATTCAGTACTTC.

This clone was observed a few times. The chain uses TRBV29-1 and TRBJ2-4; D gene ambiguous. Germline V lookup: CDR1 SQVTM, CDR2 ANQGSEA. Trimming took 6 bases from V and 6 from J, leaving 12 bases between them. The CDR3 is 12 amino acids. The CDR3 DNA reads as TGCAGCGTCCTCGGGTGGGGAAACATTCAGTACTTC. The encoded protein is CSVLGWGNIQYF.

The chain is built from TRBV30 and TRBJ1-5; 7 bases align to TRBD1. The CDR3 sequence is 13 residues long. Germline V CDR1 and CDR2: GTSNPN, SVGIG (reference sequence). V gave up 3 bases and J gave up 4 bases; unmatched junction bases: 3. The CDR3 sequence: CAWSRQGNQPQHF. As DNA, the CDR3 is TGTGCCTGGAGCCGACAGGGAAATCAGCCCCAGCATTTT.

V is TRBV19 and J is TRBJ2-7, with no clear D. Deletions cut 5 bases from V and 0 bases from J, with 14 bases between. Germline loops: CDR1 LNHDA, CDR2 SQIVND (reference sequence). The CDR3 length is 15 residues. This CDR3 reads CASSPGPGPSYEQYF. The DNA of the CDR3 is TGTGCCAGTAGTCCCGGTCCGGGCCCCTCCTACGAGCAGTACTTC.

V usage is TRBV10-3 and J usage is TRBJ2-7; TRBD1 agrees at 11 bases. Trimming took 6 bases from V and 6 from J; bases not matched to a gene: 13. Germline V gene sequence: CDR1 ENHRY, CDR2 SYGVKD. CDR3 length: 16 amino acids. The CDR3 nucleotides are TGTGCCATCAGAGTTCGGACAGGGGGCGAGGGTGGCGAGCAGTACTTC. Encoded protein: CAIRVRTGGEGGEQYF.

The genes are TRBV15 and TRBJ1-2, with a possible D match to TRBD1 (5 bases). Looked up from germline, CDR1 is LNHNV and CDR2 is YYDKDF (reference sequence). Trimming stripped 3 bases from V and 8 bases from J, with 19 bases between. This CDR3 spans 15 amino acids. This CDR3 is CATSSYTRDEYGYTF. The CDR3 coding sequence is TGTGCCACCAGCAGTTACACCCGGGACGAGTACGGCTACACCTTC.

This chain joins TRBV2 and TRBJ1-5; D gene unclear. There are 13 residues in the CDR3. Germline CDR1 reads SNHLY; CDR2 reads FYNNEI. The V gene lost 1 base and the J gene lost 8 bases, with 9 bases spanning the gap. The CDR3 region has the DNA TGTGCCAGCAGTGAAGACGGTCCGGAGCCCCAGCATTTT. This gives the protein CASSEDGPEPQHF.

In its sample, this clone was seen a few times. This chain joins TRBV5-1 and TRBJ2-5; no clear D. CDR1 and CDR2 from the germline V gene are SGHRS and YFSETQ. Trimming stripped 1 base from V and 0 bases from J, with 7 bases between. This CDR3 comprises 14 residues. CDR3 loop: CASSLKRYQETQYF. As DNA, the CDR3 is TGCGCCAGCAGCTTGAAAAGGTACCAAGAGACCCAGTACTTC.

The CDR3 spells CASSLGQGANVLTF. The CDR3 DNA reads TGTGCCAGCAGTTTAGGACAGGGGGCCAACGTCCTGACTTTC. The chain links TRBV27 to TRBJ2-6, with a tentative D call TRBD1 (6 bases). The V end was cut by 2 bases, the J end by 4 bases, with 6 bases between. The CDR3 extends over 14 amino acids. From germline, CDR1 is MNHEY and CDR2 SMNVEV (reference sequence).

The chain recombines TRBV30 with TRBJ2-2, with D possibly matching TRBD2 (6 bases). CDR1 and CDR2 from the germline V gene are GTSNPN and SVGIG (reference sequence). This CDR3 is built from 14 residues. Trimming took 4 bases from V and 1 from J, leaving 10 bases between them. The DNA of the CDR3 is TGTGCCTGGACCGGGACTCTGAACACCGGGGAGCTGTTTTTT. It codes for CAWTGTLNTGELFF.